The sequence of this TCR beta chain was determined in a study of blood T cell repertoires in COVID-19. The junction had 3 bases not matched to a gene; V was cut back by 4 bases and J by 4 bases. In germline, CDR1 is SGHTA, CDR2 FQGNSA. The CDR3 is 15 residues long. This clone turned up a few times. Assay used: immunoSEQ multiplex PCR; TCRdb lists only in-frame clones, some missing. The top ten clones hold about 10% of a sample with 83,000 or so clones, around 79% of them seen once. The chain links TRBV7-2 to TRBJ2-5; TRBD2 aligns across 13 bases. The sequence derives from a woman aged 80 or over with acute or convalescent COVID-19. The specimen sequenced was peripheral blood. The CDR3 DNA is TGTGCCAGCAGCTCGGGACTAGCGGGAAGAGAGACCCAGTACTTC. Amino acid sequence: CASSSGLAGRETQYF.